One and the same sample provided the 19 T cell receptor beta chains below, sequenced in a study of T cell responses to AZD1222 COVID-19 vaccine. Profiling relied on immunoSEQ multiplex PCR, and the TCRdb table lists in-frame clones only, not all of them. The table lists about 84,000 clones, 75% to 95% of them singletons. The sequencing used peripheral blood, collected 28 days after the second AZD1222 dose. All receptors come from an adult who received the AZD1222 COVID-19 vaccine.

The chain's CDR3 is CASSPQGPYNEQFF. The CDR3 DNA reads TGTGCCAGCTCACCACAGGGTCCCTACAATGAGCAGTTCTTC. The V and J genes are TRBV18 and TRBJ2-1, with D uncertain. Trimming removed 1 base at V and 2 bases at J, with 6 bases between. The CDR3 spans 14 residues. Germline values: CDR1 KGHSH, CDR2 LQKENI.

This rearrangement joins TRBV28 to TRBJ2-7; D is perhaps TRBD1 (7 bases). The CDR3 has 17 residues. V shed 2 bases and J shed 5 bases, with 22 bases lying between them. Germline V gives CDR1 MDHEN, CDR2 SYDVKM. CDR3 sequence: CASSLPRQGPGRHEQYF. In nucleotides, the CDR3 is TGTGCCAGCAGTTTACCCCGACAGGGCCCGGGGAGGCACGAGCAGTACTTC.

This sequence joins TRBV27 and TRBJ2-1, with a tentative D call TRBD1 (6 bases). The V gene's germline CDR1 is MNHEY and CDR2 SMNVEV (reference sequence). The CDR3 is 18 residues long. V shed 6 bases and J shed 0 bases, with 21 bases lying between them. CDR3 residues: CASRRRLTGTSSYNEQFF. The CDR3 coding sequence is TGTGCCAGCAGGCGACGCCTAACAGGGACGAGCTCCTACAATGAGCAGTTCTTC.

The genes are TRBV6-2 or TRBV6-3 and TRBJ2-5; D is perhaps TRBD2 (6 bases). Per the germline V gene, CDR1 is MNHEY and CDR2 is SVGEGT. V shed 0 bases and J shed 5 bases, with 19 bases lying between them. The CDR3 runs to 17 residues. The CDR3 DNA reads TGTGCCAGCAGTTACTCGAAATGGGGGGACGGGCTGGAGACCCAGTACTTC. Amino acid sequence: CASSYSKWGDGLETQYF.

The chain joins TRBV2 to TRBJ2-7; D not certain. The CDR3 extends over 12 amino acids. Germline V CDR1 and CDR2: SNHLY, FYNNEI. V lost 5 bases and J 4 bases, leaving 9 bases between the germline ends. The CDR3: CASSFSGYEQYF. For the CDR3, the DNA is TGTGCCAGCAGTTTTTCGGGTTACGAGCAGTACTTC.

The J gene is TRBJ1-3, the V gene TRBV30; D unresolved. CDR1 and CDR2 from the germline V gene are GTSNPN and SVGIG (reference sequence). This CDR3 has 13 residues. V lost 2 bases, J lost 2 bases, and 7 bases lay in between. Here the CDR3 reads CAWSLGTGNTIYF. The CDR3 DNA is TGTGCCTGGAGTTTAGGGACTGGAAACACCATATATTTT.

This chain joins TRBV30 and TRBJ2-1; TRBD1 matches 8 bases. V shed 7 bases and J 8 bases; nucleotides not matched to a gene: 10. This CDR3 has 13 residues. CDR1 GTSNPN and CDR2 SVGIG come from the germline V gene (reference sequence). CDR3 nucleotide sequence: TGTGCCTCCGACAGGGGAACTCGTTATGAGCAGTTCTTC. Translated, it gives CASDRGTRYEQFF. Complete variable domain (other parts from reference TRBV30 and TRBJ2-1): SQTIHQWPATLVQPVGSPLSLECTVEGTSNPNLYWYRQAAGRGLQLLFYSVGIGQISSEVPQNLSASRPQDRQFILSSKKLLLSDSGFYLCASDRGTRYEQFFGPGTRLTVL.

The rearrangement uses TRBV28 and TRBJ1-2, with D perhaps TRBD1 (5 bases). The length of the CDR3 is 12 residues. Germline V gene sequence: CDR1 MDHEN, CDR2 SYDVKM. V lost 8 bases and J lost 4, with 11 bases in between. CDR3 in DNA: TGTGCCAGCCGTCCTGGGGGCTATGGCTACACCTTC. This sequence encodes CASRPGGYGYTF.

The CDR3 sequence: CASSQESGWNGYTF. The CDR3 DNA reads as TGCGCCAGCAGCCAAGAGTCAGGGTGGAATGGCTACACCTTC. V and J are TRBV4-1 and TRBJ1-2, with D possibly TRBD1 on 5 matching bases. The CDR3 consists of 14 residues. The V end was cut by 0 bases, the J end by 6 bases, with 11 bases between. CDR1 and CDR2 from the germline V gene are MGHRA and YSYEKL.

This clone has just one count. The rearrangement uses TRBV28 and TRBJ2-1, with D perhaps TRBD2 (6 bases). V gave up 4 bases and J gave up 7 bases, with 20 bases separating them. Per germline, CDR1 MDHEN and CDR2 SYDVKM. The CDR3 has 16 amino acids. In DNA, the CDR3 is TGTGCCAGCAGTTCCCAGCGGGCTGTTTCGAGAAATGAGCAGTTCTTC. Translation: CASSSQRAVSRNEQFF.

The chain is built from TRBV14 and TRBJ2-5, with 7 bases aligning to TRBD2. The CDR3 contains 13 residues. The germline V gene has CDR1 SGHDN and CDR2 FVKESK. J was trimmed by 9 bases and V by 0 bases; bases with no gene match: 4. The CDR3 nucleotides read TGTGCCAGCAGCCAAGATCCCCGGGGGGCCCAGTACTTC. Translation: CASSQDPRGAQYF.

This chain connects TRBV9 to TRBJ2-1; 8 bases map to TRBD2. There are 15 residues in the CDR3. Germline V lookup: CDR1 SGDLS, CDR2 YYNGEE. Trimming removed 3 bases from V and 4 bases from J; junction bases left unmatched: 6. CDR3 sequence reads: CASSDRAGVYNEQFF. The CDR3 nucleotides are TGTGCCAGCAGCGACAGAGCGGGGGTTTACAATGAGCAGTTCTTC.

This clone occurred once. V gene TRBV10-3 combines with J gene TRBJ2-7, with 7 bases aligning to TRBD2. This CDR3 region has 14 residues. Germline V gives CDR1 ENHRY, CDR2 SYGVKD. J gave up 4 bases and V 4 bases, and 7 bases lay outside the gene matches. CDR3 sequence: CAISGTSLGYEQYF. The CDR3 DNA reads as TGTGCCATCAGTGGGACTAGTCTAGGGTACGAGCAGTACTTC.

The chain links TRBV28 to TRBJ1-5, with D possibly TRBD1 on 5 matching bases. The CDR3 contains 14 residues. The germline V and J ends were trimmed by 1 base and 3 bases, with 7 bases remaining between them. Germline V gives CDR1 MDHEN, CDR2 SYDVKM. The CDR3 sequence: CASSLLQANQPQHF. As DNA, the CDR3 is TGTGCCAGCAGTTTATTACAGGCCAATCAGCCCCAGCATTTT.

This rearrangement joins TRBV6-2 or TRBV6-3 to TRBJ2-7, with 7 bases fitting TRBD1. V was pared by 2 bases and J by 4 bases, with 2 bases of the junction left unmatched. This CDR3 region has 13 residues. Germline loops: CDR1 MNHEY, CDR2 SVGEGT. The CDR3 DNA reads TGTGCCAGCAGTTACACAGGGGTTTACGAGCAGTACTTC. This encodes CASSYTGVYEQYF.

The chain links TRBV13 to TRBJ2-7, with unresolved D. Trimming took off 1 base at V and 6 bases at J, with 16 bases between the two ends. CDR3 length: 15 residues. Germline values: CDR1 PRHDT, CDR2 FYEKMQ (reference sequence). DNA for the CDR3: TGTGCCAGCAGCTTAGCTGCAGACCCGCCAGGCGAGCAGTACTTC. Its protein is CASSLAADPPGEQYF.

This chain uses TRBV21-1 with TRBJ2-1; TRBD2 reflects the table's D call only, with no check against the DNA. TRBV21-1 has pseudogene status. This CDR3 spans 14 amino acids. The CDR3 here is CASGPQRDPQRQFF. The CDR3 nucleotides are TGTGCCAGTGGCCCCCAGCGGGACCCCCAACGGCAGTTCTTC.

The sample holds many counts of this clone. The rearrangement uses TRBV6-5 and TRBJ2-5; weak D call: TRBD1 (5 bases). The CDR3 is made up of 13 amino acids. Germline assignment: CDR1 MNHEY and CDR2 SVGAGI. The V end was cut by 9 bases, the J end by 8 bases, with 19 bases between. The CDR3 nucleotides read TGTGCCAGTACCCTAGGGGCCGAGGCAACCCAGTACTTC. Protein product: CASTLGAEATQYF.

The CDR3: CASSPGLAGAIEQFF. The CDR3, as DNA: TGTGCCAGCTCACCGGGACTAGCGGGAGCGATTGAGCAGTTCTTC. The genes are TRBV18 and TRBJ2-1; 14 bases are a match to TRBD2. The CDR3 sequence is 15 residues long. Germline V gene sequence: CDR1 KGHSH, CDR2 LQKENI. The trim removed 3 bases at V and 9 bases at J, leaving 4 bases unmatched. The whole variable domain, filled in from reference TRBV18 and TRBJ2-1, reads NAGVMQNPRHLVRRRGQEARLRCSPMKGHSHVYWYRQLPEEGLKFMVYLQKENIIDESGMPKERFSAEFPKEGPSILRIQQVVRGDSAAYFCASSPGLAGAIEQFFGPGTRLTVL.